This is a list of T cell receptor beta chains from one sample in a study of control samples from healthy donors and cancer patients. Clones were read by immunoSEQ multiplex PCR, and TCRdb kept only the in-frame ones, dropping some. The sample shows about 110,000 clones, roughly 89% of them seen only once. The specimen sequenced was blood. The receptors were gathered from a woman in her forties or fifties in good health. Both conserved end residues are part of each CDR3. A D gene is named only where the DNA matches it firmly. The listing skips clone size in some rows; elsewhere it reads once, few, many or a size class.

CASSQDRSGWSHEQYF TGTGCCAGCAGCCAAGATCGCTCGGGGTGGAGCCACGAGCAGTACTTC 16 TRBJ2-7 NA NA TRBV14
CASSSFGTVNSNQPQHF TGTGCCAGCTCCTCCTTCGGGACAGTCAATAGCAATCAGCCCCAGCATTTT 17 TRBJ1-5 TRBD1 NA TRBV18
CASSPGANPYGYTF TGTGCCAGCAGCCCCGGGGCAAACCCCTATGGCTACACCTTC 14 TRBJ1-2 NA few TRBV5-4
CASSLGSGTGSYEQYF TGTGCCAGCAGCTTGGGCTCCGGGACTGGGTCCTACGAGCAGTACTTC 16 TRBJ2-7 NA NA TRBV7-2
CASRRGGKEQYF TGTGCCAGCAGGAGAGGGGGGAAGGAGCAGTACTTC 12 TRBJ2-7 NA NA TRBV3-1/TRBV3-2
CASSYGGVQETQYF TGTGCCAGCAGTTACGGCGGGGTCCAAGAGACCCAGTACTTC 14 TRBJ2-5 NA NA TRBV6-5
CASRWGNTEAFF TGTGCCAGCAGGTGGGGGAACACTGAAGCTTTCTTT 12 TRBJ1-1 NA NA TRBV25-1
CASSKTGGREKLFF TGCGCCAGCAGCAAAACAGGGGGCCGGGAAAAACTGTTTTTT 14 TRBJ1-4 TRBD1 NA TRBV5-1
CAWIGWTSLSNYGYTF TGTGCCTGGATTGGCTGGACATCTCTCTCTAACTATGGCTACACCTTC 16 TRBJ1-2 NA NA TRBV30
CASSLGRAQALVGAFF TGCGCCAGCAGCCTCGGGCGAGCTCAGGCCCTAGTAGGAGCTTTCTTT 16 TRBJ1-1 NA NA TRBV4-1
CASSLIAGGPETQYF TGTGCCAGCAGCTTGATAGCGGGAGGCCCTGAGACCCAGTACTTC 15 TRBJ2-5 TRBD2 few TRBV5-4
CASSLLAQAFF TGTGCCAGCAGTTTACTCGCTCAAGCTTTCTTT 11 TRBJ1-1 NA NA TRBV12-3/TRBV12-4
CASSPGGLEQFF TGTGCCAGCAGTCCGGGGGGACTGGAGCAGTTCTTC 12 TRBJ2-1 TRBD2 NA TRBV6-4
CASSQTGEAFF TGTGCCAGCAGCCAGACGGGTGAAGCTTTCTTT 11 TRBJ1-1 NA NA TRBV7-2
CASTLGTLAGRAGELFF TGTGCCAGCACCTTAGGGACCCTGGCGGGTCGGGCCGGGGAGCTGTTTTTT 17 TRBJ2-2 NA NA TRBV7-8
CASSRSNTDTQYF TGTGCCAGCAGCCGATCTAACACAGATACGCAGTATTTT 13 TRBJ2-3 NA NA TRBV7-2
CASSLDGTNEKLFF TGCGCCAGCAGCCTGGACGGAACTAATGAAAAACTGTTTTTT 14 TRBJ1-4 NA NA TRBV4-3
CASSGVGLAASNIQYF TGTGCCAGCAGTGGGGTTGGACTAGCTGCTAGTAACATTCAGTACTTC 16 TRBJ2-4 TRBD2 NA TRBV2
CASSQSGKRQETQYF TGTGCCAGCAGCCAGAGCGGGAAGAGGCAAGAGACCCAGTACTTC 15 TRBJ2-5 TRBD2 NA TRBV3-1/TRBV3-2
CSARDKPGQFF TGCAGTGCTAGAGATAAGCCTGGGCAGTTCTTC 11 TRBJ2-1 NA once TRBV20-1
CASSESVIGTTYGYTF TGTGCCAGCAGTGAATCGGTAATCGGGACAACCTATGGCTACACCTTC 16 TRBJ1-2 NA NA TRBV25-1
CSVRGQASGELFF TGCAGCGTCAGAGGACAAGCCAGTGGGGAGCTGTTTTTT 13 TRBJ2-2 NA NA TRBV29-1
CTSSPQRGIVNF TGTACCAGCAGTCCTCAACGGGGGATTGTTAACTTC 12 TRBJ2-7 NA NA TRBV6-5
CASSDDRGHGYTF TGCGCCAGCAGCGACGACAGGGGGCATGGCTACACCTTC 13 TRBJ1-2 TRBD1 NA TRBV5-1
CATPSRDGSLNTEAFF TGTGCCACACCCTCCCGGGACGGGAGCTTGAACACTGAAGCTTTCTTT 16 TRBJ1-1 NA NA TRBV7-9
CASSGGEPGSTEAFF TGTGCCAGCAGCGGAGGGGAACCGGGAAGCACTGAAGCTTTCTTT 15 TRBJ1-1 NA NA TRBV4-2
CASGLVPTSGRAYEQFF TGTGCTAGTGGTTTGGTCCCGACTAGCGGGAGGGCCTATGAGCAGTTCTTC 17 TRBJ2-1 TRBD2 NA TRBV12-5
CASSLSSGGEQFF TGTGCCAGCAGTTTATCGAGCGGGGGTGAGCAGTTCTTC 13 TRBJ2-1 TRBD2 NA TRBV27
CASSYSLTGSTDTQYF TGTGCCAGCAGTTACTCGCTTACGGGGAGCACAGATACGCAGTATTTT 16 TRBJ2-3 NA NA TRBV6-5
CASKVGSGEAFF TGTGCCAGCAAGGTAGGGAGCGGTGAAGCTTTCTTT 12 TRBJ1-1 NA NA TRBV6-5
CASSNRRMEQFF TGTGCCAGTAGCAATCGGAGGATGGAGCAGTTCTTC 12 TRBJ2-1 NA few TRBV19
CASSRQNNEQFF TGCGCCAGCAGTAGACAAAACAATGAGCAGTTCTTC 12 TRBJ2-1 NA few TRBV10-2
CASKPRRAPQETQYF TGTGCCAGCAAACCACGCCGCGCTCCACAAGAGACCCAGTACTTC 15 TRBJ2-5 NA NA TRBV7-2
CASSPNRADTQYF TGTGCCAGCTCACCCAACAGGGCGGATACGCAGTATTTT 13 TRBJ2-3 NA NA TRBV18
CASMRAFTGVGRGLSGELFF TGTGCCAGTATGCGAGCATTCACAGGGGTAGGACGGGGGTTGTCCGGGGAGCTGTTTTTT 20 TRBJ2-2 NA NA TRBV19
CASSPGGGNTGELFF TGTGCCAGCAGCCCCGGGGGTGGGAACACCGGGGAGCTGTTTTTT 15 TRBJ2-2 NA NA TRBV9
CASSVYPTGGADTIYF TGTGCCAGCAGCGTATACCCTACAGGGGGCGCGGACACCATATATTTT 16 TRBJ1-3 TRBD1 NA TRBV9
CASSFWGSYNEQFF TGTGCCAGCAGCTTTTGGGGCTCCTACAATGAGCAGTTCTTC 14 TRBJ2-1 NA NA TRBV5-4
CASSLEQAAYEQYF TGCGCCAGCAGCTTAGAACAGGCCGCCTACGAGCAGTACTTC 14 TRBJ2-7 NA NA TRBV5-1
CAARERDNYYEQYF TGTGCCGCCCGAGAAAGGGACAATTACTACGAGCAGTACTTC 14 TRBJ2-7 NA NA TRBV10-3
CASSLHQGAAKNIQYF TGTGCCAGCAGTTTACACCAGGGTGCGGCCAAAAACATTCAGTACTTC 16 TRBJ2-4 NA once TRBV6-5
CASSSGLAGGGELFF TGTGCCAGCAGCTCCGGACTAGCTGGGGGCGGGGAGCTGTTTTTT 15 TRBJ2-2 TRBD2 NA TRBV7-3